This note documents a single T cell receptor (beta chain) sequence. What it binds is not known. The sample originates from a study of OX40 agonist ivuxolimab in advanced cancers. Overall study results and limits: Normalized T-cell clonal expansion was also low in some nonresponders.

Looked up from germline, CDR1 is SNHLY and CDR2 is FYNNEI. The CDR3 runs to 13 residues. Profiled with immunoSEQ multiplex PCR; TCRdb holds only in-frame clones, not every one. The table shows approximately 56,000 clones, with approximately 91% occurring only once. The gene calls are TRBV2 and TRBJ2-5; perhaps TRBD1 as D (5 bases). The end of the DNA aligns better with TRBJ2-7, so the J call may be wrong. This receptor was taken from an adult with an advanced solid tumor such as melanoma, head and neck, liver or kidney cancer. This material consisted of CD4+ or CD8+ T cells sorted from blood, taken in a trial of the OX40 agonist ivuxolimab. The CDR3 DNA reads TGTGCCAGCAGTGAACCAGGGCTGGACGAGCAGTACTTC. Its translation: CASSEPGLDEQYF.